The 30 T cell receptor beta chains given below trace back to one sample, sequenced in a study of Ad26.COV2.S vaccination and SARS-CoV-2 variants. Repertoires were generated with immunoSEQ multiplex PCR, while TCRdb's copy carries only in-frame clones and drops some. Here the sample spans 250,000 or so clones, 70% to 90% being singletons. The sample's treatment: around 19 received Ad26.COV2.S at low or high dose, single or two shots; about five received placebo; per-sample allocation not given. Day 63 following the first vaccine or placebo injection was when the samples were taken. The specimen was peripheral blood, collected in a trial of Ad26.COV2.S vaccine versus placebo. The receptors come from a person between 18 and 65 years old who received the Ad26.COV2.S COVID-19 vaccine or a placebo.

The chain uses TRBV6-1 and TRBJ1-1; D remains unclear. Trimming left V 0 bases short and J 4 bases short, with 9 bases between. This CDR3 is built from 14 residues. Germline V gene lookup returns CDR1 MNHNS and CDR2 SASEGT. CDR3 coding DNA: TGTGCCAGCAGTGAAGCCCATCTAACCACTGAAGCTTTCTTT. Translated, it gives CASSEAHLTTEAFF.

The CDR3 region has the DNA TGCGCCAGCAGCTGTCGGAAGATCGAGCAGTACTTC. Protein product: CASSCRKIEQYF. The V call is TRBV5-1, the J call TRBJ2-7, with D uncertain. The CDR3 extends over 12 amino acids. In germline, CDR1 is SGHRS, CDR2 YFSETQ. Trimming took off 3 bases at V and 6 bases at J, with 10 bases between the two ends. The full variable domain, in which reference TRBV5-1 and TRBJ2-7 provide the parts outside the CDR3, is KAGVTQTPRYLIKTRGQQVTLSCSPISGHRSVSWYQQTPGQGLQFLFEYFSETQRNKGNFPGRFSGRQFSNSRSEMNVSTLELGDSALYLCASSCRKIEQYFGPGTRLTVT.

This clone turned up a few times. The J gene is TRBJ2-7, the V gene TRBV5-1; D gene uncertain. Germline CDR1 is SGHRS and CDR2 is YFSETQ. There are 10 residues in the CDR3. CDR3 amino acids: CAHTSGEQYV. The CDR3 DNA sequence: TGCGCACATACTTCTGGCGAGCAGTACGTC.

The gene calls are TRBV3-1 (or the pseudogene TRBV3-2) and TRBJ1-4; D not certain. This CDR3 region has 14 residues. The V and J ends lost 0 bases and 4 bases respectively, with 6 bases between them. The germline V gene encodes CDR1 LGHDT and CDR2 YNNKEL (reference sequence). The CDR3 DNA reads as TGTGCCAGCAGCCAAGATCGAGATAATGAAAAACTGTTTTTT. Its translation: CASSQDRDNEKLFF.

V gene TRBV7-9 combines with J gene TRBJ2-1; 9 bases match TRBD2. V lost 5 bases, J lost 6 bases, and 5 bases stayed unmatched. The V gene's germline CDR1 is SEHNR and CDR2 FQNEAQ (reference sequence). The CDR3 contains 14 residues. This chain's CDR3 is CASSLSGSANEQFF. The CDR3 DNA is TGTGCCAGCAGCCTTAGCGGGAGCGCCAATGAGCAGTTCTTC.

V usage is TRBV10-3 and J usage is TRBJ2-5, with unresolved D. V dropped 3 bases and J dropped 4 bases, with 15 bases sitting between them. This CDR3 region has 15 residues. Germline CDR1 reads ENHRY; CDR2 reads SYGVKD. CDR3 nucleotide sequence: TGTGCCATCAGTGATAGGCAGTCCCCCCGAGAGACCCAGTACTTC. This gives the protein CAISDRQSPRETQYF.

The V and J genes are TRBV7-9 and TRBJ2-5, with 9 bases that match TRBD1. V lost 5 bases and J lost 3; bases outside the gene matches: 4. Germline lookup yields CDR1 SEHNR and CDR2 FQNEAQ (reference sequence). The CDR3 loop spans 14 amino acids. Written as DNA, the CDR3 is TGTGCCAGCAGCAGACAGGGGGTGGAAGAGACCCAGTACTTC. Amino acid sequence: CASSRQGVEETQYF.

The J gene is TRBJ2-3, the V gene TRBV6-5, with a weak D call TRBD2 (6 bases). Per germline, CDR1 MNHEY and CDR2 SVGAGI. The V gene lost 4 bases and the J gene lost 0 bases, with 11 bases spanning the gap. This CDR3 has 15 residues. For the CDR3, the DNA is TGTGCCAGCAGTTCAGTAGCGGATAGCACAGATACGCAGTATTTT. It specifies CASSSVADSTDTQYF.

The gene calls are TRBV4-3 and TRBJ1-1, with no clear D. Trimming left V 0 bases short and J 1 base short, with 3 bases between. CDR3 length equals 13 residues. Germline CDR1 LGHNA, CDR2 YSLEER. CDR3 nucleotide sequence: TGCGCCAGCAGCCAAGACTCGAACACTGAAGCTTTCTTT. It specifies CASSQDSNTEAFF.

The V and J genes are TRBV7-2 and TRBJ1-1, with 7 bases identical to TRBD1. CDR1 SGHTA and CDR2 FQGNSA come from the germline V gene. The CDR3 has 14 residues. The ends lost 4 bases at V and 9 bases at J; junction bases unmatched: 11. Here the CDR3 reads CASSSGTTGTKAFF. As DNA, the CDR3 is TGTGCCAGCAGCTCAGGGACGACAGGGACCAAAGCTTTCTTT.

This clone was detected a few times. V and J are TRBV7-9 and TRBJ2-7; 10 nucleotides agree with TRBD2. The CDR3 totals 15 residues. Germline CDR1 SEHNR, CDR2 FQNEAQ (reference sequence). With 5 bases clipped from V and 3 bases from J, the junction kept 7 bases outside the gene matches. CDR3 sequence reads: CASSPPLAGYYEQYF. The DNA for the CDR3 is TGTGCCAGCAGCCCACCACTAGCGGGATACTACGAGCAGTACTTC.

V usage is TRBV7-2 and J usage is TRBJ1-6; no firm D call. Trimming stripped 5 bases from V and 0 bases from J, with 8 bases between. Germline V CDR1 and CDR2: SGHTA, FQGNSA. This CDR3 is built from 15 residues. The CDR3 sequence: CASSPKSSYNSPLHF. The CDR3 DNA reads TGTGCCAGCAGCCCTAAGAGCTCCTATAATTCACCCCTCCACTTT.

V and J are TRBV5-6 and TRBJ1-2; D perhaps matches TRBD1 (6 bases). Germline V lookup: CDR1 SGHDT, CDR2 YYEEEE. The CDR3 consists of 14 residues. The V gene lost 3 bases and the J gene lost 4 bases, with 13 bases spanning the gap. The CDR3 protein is CASSSIDRIYGYTF. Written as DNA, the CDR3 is TGTGCCAGCAGCTCGATCGACAGGATCTATGGCTACACCTTC. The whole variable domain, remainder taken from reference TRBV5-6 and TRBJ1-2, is DAGVTQSPTHLIKTRGQQVTLRCSPKSGHDTVSWYQQALGQGPQFIFQYYEEEERQRGNFPDRFSGHQFPNYSSELNVNALLLGDSALYLCASSSIDRIYGYTFGSGTRLTVV.

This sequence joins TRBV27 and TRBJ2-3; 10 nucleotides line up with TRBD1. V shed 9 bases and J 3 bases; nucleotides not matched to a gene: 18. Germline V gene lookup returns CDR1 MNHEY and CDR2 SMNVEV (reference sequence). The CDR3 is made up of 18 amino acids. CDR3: CASKPDFNRQGATDTQYF. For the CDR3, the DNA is TGTGCCAGTAAGCCTGACTTTAATAGACAGGGGGCTACAGATACGCAGTATTTT.

The CDR3 region has the DNA TGTGCCAGTAGTATTTCGCAGGGGTTTAGTCGGGGCACTGAAGCTTTCTTT. Protein: CASSISQGFSRGTEAFF. The chain links TRBV19 to TRBJ1-1, with D maybe TRBD1 (6 bases). This CDR3 is 17 amino acids long. Looked up from germline, CDR1 is LNHDA and CDR2 is SQIVND (reference sequence). V was pared by 3 bases and J by 4 bases, with 21 bases between.

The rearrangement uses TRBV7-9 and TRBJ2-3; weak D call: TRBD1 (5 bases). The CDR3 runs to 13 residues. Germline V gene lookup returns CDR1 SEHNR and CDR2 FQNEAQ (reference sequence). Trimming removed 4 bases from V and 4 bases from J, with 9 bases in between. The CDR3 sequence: CASSSRAADTQYF. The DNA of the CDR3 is TGTGCCAGCAGCTCCAGGGCTGCAGATACGCAGTATTTT.

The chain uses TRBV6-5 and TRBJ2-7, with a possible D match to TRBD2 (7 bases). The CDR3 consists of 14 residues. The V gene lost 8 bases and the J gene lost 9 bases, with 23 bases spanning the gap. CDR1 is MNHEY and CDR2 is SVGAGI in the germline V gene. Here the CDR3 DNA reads TGTGCCAGCGACAAGGGGGGGACCCTAGGAGCGCAGTACTTC. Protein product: CASDKGGTLGAQYF.

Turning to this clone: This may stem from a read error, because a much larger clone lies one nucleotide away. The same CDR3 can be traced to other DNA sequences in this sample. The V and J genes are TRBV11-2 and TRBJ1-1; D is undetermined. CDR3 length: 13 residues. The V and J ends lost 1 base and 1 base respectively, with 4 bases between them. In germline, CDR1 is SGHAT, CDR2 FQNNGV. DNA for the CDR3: TGTGCCAGCAGCTTAGGGGGGAACACTGAAGCTTTCTTT. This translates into CASSLGGNTEAFF.

Here the CDR3 DNA reads TGTGCCAGCAGGTATAGGGGGTTGTCTAATGAAAAACTGTTTTTT. Translating it yields CASRYRGLSNEKLFF. This rearrangement joins TRBV6-5 to TRBJ1-4; D possibly corresponds to TRBD1 (6 bases). The V gene's germline CDR1 is MNHEY and CDR2 SVGAGI. Trimming left V 6 bases short and J 3 bases short, with 14 bases between. The CDR3 totals 15 residues.

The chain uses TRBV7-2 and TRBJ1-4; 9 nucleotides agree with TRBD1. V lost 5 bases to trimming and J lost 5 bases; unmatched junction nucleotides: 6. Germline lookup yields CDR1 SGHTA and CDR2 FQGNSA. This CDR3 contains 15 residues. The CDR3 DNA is TGTGCCAGCAGCGCCGGGACAGGGCGAAATGAAAAACTGTTTTTT. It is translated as CASSAGTGRNEKLFF. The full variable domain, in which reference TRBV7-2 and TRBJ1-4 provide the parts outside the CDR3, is GAGVSQSPSNKVTEKGKDVELRCDPISGHTALYWYRQSLGQGLEFLIYFQGNSAPDKSGLPSDRFSAERTGGSVSTLTIQRTQQEDSAVYLCASSAGTGRNEKLFFGSGTQLSVL.

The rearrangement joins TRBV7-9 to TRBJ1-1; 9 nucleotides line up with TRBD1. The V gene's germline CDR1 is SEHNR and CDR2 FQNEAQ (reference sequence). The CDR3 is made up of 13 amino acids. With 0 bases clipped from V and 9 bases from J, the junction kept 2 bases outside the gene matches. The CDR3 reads CASSLAGTGKAFF. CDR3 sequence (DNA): TGTGCCAGCAGCTTAGCAGGGACAGGGAAAGCTTTCTTT. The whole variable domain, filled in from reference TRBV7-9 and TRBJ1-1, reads DTGVSQNPRHKITKRGQNVTFRCDPISEHNRLYWYRQTLGQGPEFLTYFQNEAQLEKSRLLSDRFSAERPKGSFSTLEIQRTEQGDSAMYLCASSLAGTGKAFFGQGTRLTVV.

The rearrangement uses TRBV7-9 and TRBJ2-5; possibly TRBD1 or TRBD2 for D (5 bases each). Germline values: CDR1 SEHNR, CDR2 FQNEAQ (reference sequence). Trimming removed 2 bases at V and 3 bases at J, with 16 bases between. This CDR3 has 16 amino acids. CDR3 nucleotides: TGTGCCAGCAGCTTATTTCTGGGGGTCGATAAAGAGACCCAGTACTTC. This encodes CASSLFLGVDKETQYF.

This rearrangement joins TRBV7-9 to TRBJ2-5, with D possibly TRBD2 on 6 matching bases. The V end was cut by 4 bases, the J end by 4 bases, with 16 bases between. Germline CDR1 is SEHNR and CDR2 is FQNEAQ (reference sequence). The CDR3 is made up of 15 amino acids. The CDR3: CASSSGLIGPETQYF. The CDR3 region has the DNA TGTGCCAGCAGCTCGGGACTTATAGGCCCAGAGACCCAGTACTTC. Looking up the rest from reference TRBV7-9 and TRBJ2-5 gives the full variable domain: DTGVSQNPRHKITKRGQNVTFRCDPISEHNRLYWYRQTLGQGPEFLTYFQNEAQLEKSRLLSDRFSAERPKGSFSTLEIQRTEQGDSAMYLCASSSGLIGPETQYFGPGTRLLVL.

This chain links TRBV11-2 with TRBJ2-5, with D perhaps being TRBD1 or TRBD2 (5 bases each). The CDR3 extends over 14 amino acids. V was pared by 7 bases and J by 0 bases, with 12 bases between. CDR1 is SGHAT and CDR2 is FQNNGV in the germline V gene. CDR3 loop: CASTPRGHQETQYF. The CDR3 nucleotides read TGTGCCAGCACCCCCCGGGGACACCAAGAGACCCAGTACTTC.

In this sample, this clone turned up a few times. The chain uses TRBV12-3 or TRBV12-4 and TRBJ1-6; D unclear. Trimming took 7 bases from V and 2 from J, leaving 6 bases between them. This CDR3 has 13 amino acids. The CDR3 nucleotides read TGTGCCAGCATGGCGGCCTATAATTCACCCCTCCACTTT. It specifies CASMAAYNSPLHF.

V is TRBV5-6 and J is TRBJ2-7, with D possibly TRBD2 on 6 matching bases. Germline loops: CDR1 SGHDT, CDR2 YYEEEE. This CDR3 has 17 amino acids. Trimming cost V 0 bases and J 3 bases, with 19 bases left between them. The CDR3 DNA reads TGTGCCAGCAGCTTGGGCCCTAATTTGGGGGGAAACTACGAGCAGTACTTC. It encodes CASSLGPNLGGNYEQYF.

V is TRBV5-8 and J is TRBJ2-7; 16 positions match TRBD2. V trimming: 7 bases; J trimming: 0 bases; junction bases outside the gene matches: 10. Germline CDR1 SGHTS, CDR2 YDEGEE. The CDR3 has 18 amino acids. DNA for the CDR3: TGTGCCAGCTCCCGCGGGACTAGCGGGAGGGAAAGCTCCTACGAGCAGTACGTC. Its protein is CASSRGTSGRESSYEQYV.

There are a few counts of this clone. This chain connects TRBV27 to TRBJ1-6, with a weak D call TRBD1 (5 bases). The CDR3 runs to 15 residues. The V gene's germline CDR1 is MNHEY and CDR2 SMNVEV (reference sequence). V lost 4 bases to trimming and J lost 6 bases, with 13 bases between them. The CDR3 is CASSSPQGPNSPLHF. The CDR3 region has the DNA TGTGCCAGCAGTTCCCCTCAGGGTCCTAATTCACCCCTCCACTTT.

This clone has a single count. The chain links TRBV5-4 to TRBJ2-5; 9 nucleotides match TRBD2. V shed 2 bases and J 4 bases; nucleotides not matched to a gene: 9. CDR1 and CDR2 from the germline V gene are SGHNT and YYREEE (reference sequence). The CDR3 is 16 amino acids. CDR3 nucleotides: TGTGCCAGCAGCTTAGGGACTAGCTGGGAAGGAGAGACCCAGTACTTC. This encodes CASSLGTSWEGETQYF.

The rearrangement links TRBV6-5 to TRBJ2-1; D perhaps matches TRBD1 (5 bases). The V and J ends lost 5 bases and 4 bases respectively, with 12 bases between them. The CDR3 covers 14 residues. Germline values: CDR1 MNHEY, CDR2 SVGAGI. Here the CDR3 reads CASSLIRAYNEQFF. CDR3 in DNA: TGTGCCAGCAGTCTGATCAGGGCATACAATGAGCAGTTCTTC.